Presented here are 23 T cell receptor beta chains from one specimen sequenced in a study of blood T cell repertoires in COVID-19. Assay used: immunoSEQ multiplex PCR; TCRdb lists only in-frame clones, some missing. The sample has over 60,000 clones; 90% are singletons. The sample consisted of peripheral blood. The receptors originated from a man over 45 with acute or convalescent COVID-19.

J is TRBJ2-1 and V is TRBV6-5; 14 bases match TRBD2. CDR3 length equals 16 residues. CDR1 and CDR2 (germline): MNHEY, SVGAGI. V shed 0 bases and J 6 bases; nucleotides not matched to a gene: 1. CDR3 DNA: TGTGCCAGCAGTTACTCGGGGACTAGCGGGAGCAATGAGCAGTTCTTC. Translation gives CASSYSGTSGSNEQFF.

The chain is built from TRBV5-6 and TRBJ2-7; weak D call: TRBD2 (7 bases). CDR3 length equals 16 residues. V was shortened by 1 base and J by 0 bases, with 14 bases between the two germline ends. Germline CDR1 SGHDT, CDR2 YYEEEE. For the CDR3, the DNA is TGTGCCAGCAGCTTGTGGGGGGGCCCCTCCTCCTACGAGCAGTACTTC. Translation gives CASSLWGGPSSYEQYF.

This sequence joins TRBV5-1 and TRBJ1-1; TRBD1 matches at 9 bases. The trim removed 1 base at V and 7 bases at J, leaving 2 bases unmatched. Germline-derived CDR1 and CDR2 are SGHRS and YFSETQ. The CDR3 is made up of 13 amino acids. The CDR3 spells CASSLTGGVEAFF. CDR3 sequence (DNA): TGCGCCAGCAGCTTGACAGGGGGCGTTGAAGCTTTCTTT.

Turning to this clone: Other DNA sequences in the same sample also yield this CDR3. V is TRBV14 and J is TRBJ2-3; 7 positions match TRBD2. The ends lost 4 bases at V and 2 bases at J; junction bases unmatched: 3. The CDR3 is made up of 14 amino acids. Germline V CDR1 and CDR2: SGHDN, FVKESK. CDR3 DNA: TGTGCCAGCAGCCTAGCGGGCCCCACAGATACGCAGTATTTT. Protein sequence: CASSLAGPTDTQYF.

The chain is built from TRBV9 and TRBJ2-7; 9 bases line up with TRBD2. The CDR3 extends over 15 amino acids. Trimming removed 0 bases from V and 2 bases from J; junction bases left unmatched: 3. Looked up from germline, CDR1 is SGDLS and CDR2 is YYNGEE. The DNA of the CDR3 is TGTGCCAGCAGCGTAGGGGCTAGCGGGACCTACGAGCAGTACTTC. Protein sequence: CASSVGASGTYEQYF.

The chain recombines TRBV7-2 with TRBJ2-3; 7 nucleotides agree with TRBD2. CDR3 length: 15 residues. Germline assignment: CDR1 SGHTA and CDR2 FQGNSA. Trimming at V came to 5 bases and at J to 2 bases, leaving 7 bases not matched to a gene. CDR3 residues: CASSPYLAATDTQYF. CDR3 in DNA: TGTGCCAGCAGCCCCTATCTAGCGGCCACAGATACGCAGTATTTT.

The chain carries TRBV4-2 and TRBJ2-1, with 8 bases fitting TRBD2. J lost 1 base, V lost 0 bases, and 8 bases had no gene match. The CDR3 is 18 residues long. Germline CDR1 LGHNA, CDR2 YNFKEQ. CDR3 amino acids: CASSQDASGSRSYNEQFF. CDR3 nucleotides: TGTGCCAGCAGCCAAGATGCAAGCGGGAGTAGGTCCTACAATGAGCAGTTCTTC.

The CDR3 sequence: CATSERQGGGYTF. In DNA, the CDR3 is TGTGCCACCAGTGAGAGACAGGGTGGTGGCTACACCTTC. V usage is TRBV24-1 and J usage is TRBJ1-2; 7 bases are a match to TRBD1. Germline V lookup: CDR1 KGHDR, CDR2 SFDVKD. This CDR3 region has 13 residues. V shed 4 bases, J shed 7 bases, and the junction held 5 bases outside the gene matches.

The chain is built from TRBV2 and TRBJ2-3; 11 bases align to TRBD2. Germline lookup yields CDR1 SNHLY and CDR2 FYNNEI. The trim removed 6 bases at V and 6 bases at J, leaving 8 bases unmatched. The length of the CDR3 is 15 residues. CDR3 in DNA: TGTGCCAGCAGACACGGACTAGCGGGTGTGGATACGCAGTATTTT. Residues: CASRHGLAGVDTQYF.

This sequence joins TRBV7-9 and TRBJ2-1; TRBD2 matches 15 bases. V gave up 4 bases and J gave up 6 bases; unmatched junction bases: 7. The CDR3 covers 17 residues. Germline CDR1 SEHNR, CDR2 FQNEAQ (reference sequence). CDR3 sequence (DNA): TGTGCCAGCAGCTCCGGACTAGCGGGAGGGGCTGGCAATGAGCAGTTCTTC. Amino acids: CASSSGLAGGAGNEQFF.

V gene TRBV6-2 or TRBV6-3 combines with J gene TRBJ2-1, with TRBD2 matching over 10 bases. This CDR3 is built from 14 residues. The germline V gene has CDR1 MNHEY and CDR2 SVGEGT. Unmatched junction bases numbered 7, after V lost 5 bases and J lost 9 bases. The CDR3 loop reads CASSASGRGPEQFF. CDR3 DNA: TGTGCCAGCAGTGCTAGCGGGAGAGGGCCTGAGCAGTTCTTC.

This clone was recorded once. The chain joins TRBV4-1 to TRBJ2-1, with 8 bases identical to TRBD2. J was trimmed by 0 bases and V by 4 bases; bases with no gene match: 14. The CDR3 has 19 residues. In germline, CDR1 is MGHRA, CDR2 YSYEKL. CDR3 sequence reads: CASSPKGSSGPLSYNEQFF. CDR3 DNA sequence: TGCGCCAGCAGCCCGAAGGGGTCTAGCGGGCCACTCTCCTACAATGAGCAGTTCTTC.

CDR3: CASRKTSGGNTEAFF. CDR3 DNA: TGTGCCAGCAGGAAAACCTCAGGGGGCAACACTGAAGCTTTCTTT. The chain carries TRBV27 and TRBJ1-1; TRBD1 matches 8 bases. The CDR3 covers 15 residues. Losses at the gene ends were 6 bases for V and 2 bases for J; bases not matched to a gene: 8. The germline V gene encodes CDR1 MNHEY and CDR2 SMNVEV (reference sequence).

This clone was seen a few times. This chain uses TRBV27 with TRBJ2-7, with 8 bases that match TRBD2. Germline V gives CDR1 MNHEY, CDR2 SMNVEV (reference sequence). There are 15 residues in the CDR3. V was clipped by 6 bases and J by 1 base; unmatched bases: 8. In DNA, the CDR3 is TGTGCCAGCAGGAGGGGACTAGGGGCTTCCTACGAGCAGTACTTC. Translation: CASRRGLGASYEQYF.

V is TRBV28 and J is TRBJ1-1, with 7 positions matching TRBD1. Germline CDR1 and CDR2: MDHEN and SYDVKM. The V segment lost 2 bases and the J segment 5 bases; nucleotides outside the gene matches: 8. The length of the CDR3 is 15 residues. Here the CDR3 reads CASSLAKTGRTEAFF. For the CDR3, the DNA is TGTGCCAGCAGTTTAGCTAAGACAGGGAGGACTGAAGCTTTCTTT.

The chain links TRBV5-4 to TRBJ1-6; D is possibly TRBD1 (5 bases). Germline loops: CDR1 SGHNT, CDR2 YYREEE (reference sequence). This CDR3 comprises 14 residues. V lost 4 bases and J lost 7, with 12 bases in between. CDR3 coding DNA: TGTGCCAGCAGCCCTGGGACTATGAATTCACCCCTCCACTTT. This translates into CASSPGTMNSPLHF.

The chain carries TRBV7-2 and TRBJ2-7, with D possibly being TRBD2 (6 bases). The CDR3 length is 14 residues. Trimming removed 1 base at V and 1 base at J, with 8 bases between. Germline CDR1 is SGHTA and CDR2 is FQGNSA. CDR3 nucleotides: TGTGCCAGCAGCTTAGTTCTAGCGTCCTACGAGCAGTACTTC. Its translation: CASSLVLASYEQYF.

The V gene is TRBV24-1, the J gene TRBJ2-6; TRBD1 aligns across 8 bases. Losses at the gene ends were 3 bases for V and 0 bases for J; bases not matched to a gene: 6. Germline CDR1 KGHDR, CDR2 SFDVKD. The CDR3 length is 18 residues. The CDR3 loop is CATSDVGQASSGANVLTF. CDR3 DNA: TGTGCCACCAGTGATGTGGGACAGGCAAGCTCTGGGGCCAACGTCCTGACTTTC.

This rearrangement joins TRBV19 to TRBJ2-2, with D possibly being TRBD1 (5 bases). Germline V gene sequence: CDR1 LNHDA, CDR2 SQIVND (reference sequence). With 7 bases removed from V and 1 base from J, the gap between germline ends came to 10 bases. There are 14 residues in the CDR3. The CDR3 coding sequence is TGTGCCAGTACCCAAAGGGGGAACACCGGGGAGCTGTTTTTT. Protein: CASTQRGNTGELFF. The full variable domain, in which reference TRBV19 and TRBJ2-2 provide the parts outside the CDR3, is DGGITQSPKYLFRKEGQNVTLSCEQNLNHDAMYWYRQDPGQGLRLIYYSQIVNDFQKGDIAEGYSVSREKKESFPLTVTSAQKNPTAFYLCASTQRGNTGELFFGEGSRLTVL.

The genes are TRBV19 and TRBJ1-5, with 9 nucleotides matching TRBD1. Germline CDR1 LNHDA, CDR2 SQIVND (reference sequence). The CDR3 is 16 amino acids. V was clipped by 3 bases and J by 3 bases; unmatched bases: 6. In DNA, the CDR3 is TGTGCCAGTAGTATCCGGGACAGGGTGGTCAATCAGCCCCAGCATTTT. Protein product: CASSIRDRVVNQPQHF.

The CDR3: CASSQERGSYEQYF. The CDR3 region has the DNA TGTGCCAGCAGCCAAGAAAGAGGGTCCTACGAGCAGTACTTC. This chain links TRBV14 with TRBJ2-7; maybe TRBD2 (5 bases). The germline CDR1 and CDR2 sequences are SGHDN and FVKESK. This CDR3 has 14 residues. The V end was cut by 0 bases, the J end by 1 base, with 7 bases between.

The V call is TRBV27, the J call TRBJ1-4; no clear D. The germline V gene has CDR1 MNHEY and CDR2 SMNVEV (reference sequence). The CDR3 runs 12 residues. V gave up 3 bases and J gave up 7 bases, with 6 bases separating them. DNA for the CDR3: TGTGCCAGCAGTTTTCGGGGTGAAAAACTGTTTTTT. It encodes CASSFRGEKLFF.

The CDR3 loop is CASWTGGAYNIQYF. CDR3 sequence (DNA): TGTGCCAGTTGGACAGGGGGCGCGTATAACATTCAGTACTTC. The chain links TRBV24-1 to TRBJ2-4, with 11 bases that match TRBD1. This CDR3 has 14 amino acids. Germline V gives CDR1 KGHDR, CDR2 SFDVKD. Trimming at V came to 11 bases and at J to 7 bases, leaving 9 bases not matched to a gene.